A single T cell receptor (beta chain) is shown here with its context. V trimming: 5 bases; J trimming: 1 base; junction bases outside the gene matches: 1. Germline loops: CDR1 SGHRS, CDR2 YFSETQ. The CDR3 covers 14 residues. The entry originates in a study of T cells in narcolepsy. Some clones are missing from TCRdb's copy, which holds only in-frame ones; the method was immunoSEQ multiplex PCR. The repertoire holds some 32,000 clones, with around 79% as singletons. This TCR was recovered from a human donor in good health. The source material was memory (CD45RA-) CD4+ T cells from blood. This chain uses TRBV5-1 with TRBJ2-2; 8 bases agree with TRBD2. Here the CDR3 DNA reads TGCGCCAGCAGAGCGGGAGTGAACACCGGGGAGCTGTTTTTT. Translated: CASRAGVNTGELFF.